The present T cell receptor (beta chain) was sequenced within a study of T cells in Graves' hyperthyroidism and ophthalmopathy. Study at large: Pretreatment peripheral blood was obtained at initial diagnosis.

Uncontrolled infection, other autoimmune disease, pregnancy or lactation disqualified patients from enrolment. Authors of the study amplified TCR beta CDR3 regions from RNA transcripts. Primed by the HTBI set, a first-round RT-PCR was run on the TCR CDR3. One entry per CDR3 protein results from TCRdb running MiXCR on the multiplex PCR reads. The sample includes a few hundred thousand distinct CDR3 sequences, about an eighth of them seen just once. Overall study results and limits: A model of 13 V-J features distinguished ophthalmopathy from stable hyperthyroidism. Within blood appeared most thyroid clonotypes that had expanded above 0.001.

Germline CDR1 is SGHRS and CDR2 is YFSETQ. The CDR3 loop spans 14 amino acids. Trimming pared 4 bases from V and 6 bases from J, leaving 13 bases between. This clonotype occurred a few times. The antigen is undetermined. The sequence was collected from a woman aged 18 to 35 with Graves' hyperthyroidism. V is TRBV5-1 and J is TRBJ1-4; weak D call: TRBD1 (5 bases). The sequenced sample was blood. DNA of the CDR3: TGCGCCAGCAGCGTCGGGGTGGGGCATGAAAAACTGTTTTTT. It encodes CASSVGVGHEKLFF.